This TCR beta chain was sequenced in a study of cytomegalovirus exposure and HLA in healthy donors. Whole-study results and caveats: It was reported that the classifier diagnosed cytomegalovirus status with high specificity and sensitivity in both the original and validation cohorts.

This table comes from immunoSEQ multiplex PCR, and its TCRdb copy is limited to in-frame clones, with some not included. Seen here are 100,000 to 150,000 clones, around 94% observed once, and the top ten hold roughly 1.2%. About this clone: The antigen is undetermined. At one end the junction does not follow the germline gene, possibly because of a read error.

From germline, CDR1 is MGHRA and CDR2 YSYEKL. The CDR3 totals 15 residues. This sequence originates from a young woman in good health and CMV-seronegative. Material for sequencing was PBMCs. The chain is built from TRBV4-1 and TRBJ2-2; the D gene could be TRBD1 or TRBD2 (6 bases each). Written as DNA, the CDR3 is TGCGCCAGCAGTCAAGGGGGGCCCTACACCGGGGAGCTGTTTTTT. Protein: CASSQGGPYTGELFF.